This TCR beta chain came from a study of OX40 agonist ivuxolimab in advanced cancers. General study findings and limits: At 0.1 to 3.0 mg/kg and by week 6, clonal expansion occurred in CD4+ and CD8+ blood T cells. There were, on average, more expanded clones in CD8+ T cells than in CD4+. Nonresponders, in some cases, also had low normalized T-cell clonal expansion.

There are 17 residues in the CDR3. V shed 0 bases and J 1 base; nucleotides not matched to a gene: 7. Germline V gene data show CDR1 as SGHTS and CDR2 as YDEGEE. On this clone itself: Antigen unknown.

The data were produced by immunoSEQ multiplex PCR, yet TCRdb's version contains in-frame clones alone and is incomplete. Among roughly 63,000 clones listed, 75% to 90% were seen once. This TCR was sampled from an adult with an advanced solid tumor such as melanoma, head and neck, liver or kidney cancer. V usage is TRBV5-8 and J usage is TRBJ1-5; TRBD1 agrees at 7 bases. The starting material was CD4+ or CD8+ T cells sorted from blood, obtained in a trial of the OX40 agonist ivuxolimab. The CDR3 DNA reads TGTGCCAGCAGCTTGGGCGGGACGACAGGGAGCAATCAGCCCCAGCATTTT. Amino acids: CASSLGGTTGSNQPQHF. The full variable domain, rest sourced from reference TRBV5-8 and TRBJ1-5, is EAGVTQSPTHLIKTRGQQATLRCSPISGHTSVYWYQQALGLGLQFLLWYDEGEERNRGNFPPRFSGRQFPNYSSELNVNALELEDSALYLCASSLGGTTGSNQPQHFGDGTRLSIL.